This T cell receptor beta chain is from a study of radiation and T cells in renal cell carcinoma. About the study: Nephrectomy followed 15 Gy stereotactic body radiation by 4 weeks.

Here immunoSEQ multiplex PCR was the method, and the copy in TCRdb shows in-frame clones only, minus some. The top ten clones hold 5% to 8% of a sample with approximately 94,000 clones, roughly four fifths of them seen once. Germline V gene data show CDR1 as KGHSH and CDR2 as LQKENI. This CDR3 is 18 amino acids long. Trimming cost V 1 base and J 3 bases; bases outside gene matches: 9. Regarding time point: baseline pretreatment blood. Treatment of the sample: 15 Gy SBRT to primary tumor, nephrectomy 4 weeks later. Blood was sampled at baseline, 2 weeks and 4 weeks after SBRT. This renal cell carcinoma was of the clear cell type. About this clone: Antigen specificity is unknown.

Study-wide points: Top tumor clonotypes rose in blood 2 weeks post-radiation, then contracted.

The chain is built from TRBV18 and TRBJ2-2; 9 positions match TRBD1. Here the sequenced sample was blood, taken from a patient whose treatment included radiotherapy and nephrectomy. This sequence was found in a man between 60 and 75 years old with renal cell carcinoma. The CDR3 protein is CASSPQITGTGHTGELFF. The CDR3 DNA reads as TGTGCCAGCTCACCACAAATAACCGGGACAGGGCACACCGGGGAGCTGTTTTTT.